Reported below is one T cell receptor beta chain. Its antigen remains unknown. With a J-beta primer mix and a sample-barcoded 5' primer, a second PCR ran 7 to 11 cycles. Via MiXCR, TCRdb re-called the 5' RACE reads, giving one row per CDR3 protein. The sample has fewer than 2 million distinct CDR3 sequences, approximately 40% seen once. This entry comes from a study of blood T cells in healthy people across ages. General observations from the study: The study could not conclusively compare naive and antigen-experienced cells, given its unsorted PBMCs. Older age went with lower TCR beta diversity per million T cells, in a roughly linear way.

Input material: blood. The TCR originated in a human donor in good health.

The CDR3: CASSAPGGQETQYF. The CDR3 bases are TGCGCCAGCAGCGCTCCAGGGGGACAGGAGACCCAGTACTTC. The chain is built from TRBV5-1 and TRBJ2-5, with 7 bases that match TRBD1. Trimming cost V 4 bases and J 5 bases; bases outside gene matches: 8. Germline CDR1 SGHRS, CDR2 YFSETQ. The CDR3 consists of 14 residues.